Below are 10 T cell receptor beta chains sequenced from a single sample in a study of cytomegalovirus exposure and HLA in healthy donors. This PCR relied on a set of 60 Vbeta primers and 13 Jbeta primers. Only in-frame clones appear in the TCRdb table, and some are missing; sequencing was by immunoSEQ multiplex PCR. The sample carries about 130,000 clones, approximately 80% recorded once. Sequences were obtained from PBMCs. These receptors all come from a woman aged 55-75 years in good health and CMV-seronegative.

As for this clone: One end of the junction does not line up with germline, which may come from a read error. DNA for the CDR3: TGTGCTAGCAGCCCCGGGACTAGCGGAACAGATACGCAGTATTTT. Translating it yields CASSPGTSGTDTQYF. The chain joins TRBV7-7 to TRBJ2-3, with TRBD2 matching 11 bases. This CDR3 spans 15 amino acids. Germline V gene sequence: CDR1 SSHAT, CDR2 FNYEAQ (reference sequence). Full variable domain (missing parts from reference TRBV7-7 and TRBJ2-3): GAGVSQSPRYKVTKRGQDVTLRCDPISSHATLYWYQQALGQGPEFLTYFNYEAQPDKSGLPSDRFSAERPEGSISTLTIQRTEQRDSAMYRCASSPGTSGTDTQYFGPGTRLTVL.

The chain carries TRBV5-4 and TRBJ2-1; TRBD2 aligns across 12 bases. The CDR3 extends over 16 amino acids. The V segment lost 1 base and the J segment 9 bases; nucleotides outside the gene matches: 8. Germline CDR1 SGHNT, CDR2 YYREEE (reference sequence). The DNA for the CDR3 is TGTGCCAGCAGCTTGACTTCTAGCGGGAGGGCGTTTGAGCAGTTCTTC. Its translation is CASSLTSSGRAFEQFF.

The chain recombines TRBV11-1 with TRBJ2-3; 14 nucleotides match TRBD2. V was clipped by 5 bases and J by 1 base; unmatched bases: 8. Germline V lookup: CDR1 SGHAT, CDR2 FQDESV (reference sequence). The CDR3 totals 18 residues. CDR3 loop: CASSRRPTSGRGTDTQYF. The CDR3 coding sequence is TGTGCCAGCAGCCGCCGTCCGACTAGCGGGAGGGGCACAGATACGCAGTATTTT.

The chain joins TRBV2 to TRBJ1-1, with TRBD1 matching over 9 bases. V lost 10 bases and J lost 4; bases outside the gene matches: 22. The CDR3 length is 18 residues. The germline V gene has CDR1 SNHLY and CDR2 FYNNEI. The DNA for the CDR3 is TGTGCCACCCTTAGGGAAAATCCGGGACAGGGACGGCTCACTGAAGCTTTCTTT. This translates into CATLRENPGQGRLTEAFF.

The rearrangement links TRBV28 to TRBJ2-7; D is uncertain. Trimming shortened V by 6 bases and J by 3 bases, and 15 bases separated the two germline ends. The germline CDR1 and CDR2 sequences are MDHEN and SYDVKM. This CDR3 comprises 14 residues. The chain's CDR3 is CASSGDILLYEQYF. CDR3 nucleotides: TGTGCCAGCAGCGGCGACATCCTTCTCTACGAGCAGTACTTC.

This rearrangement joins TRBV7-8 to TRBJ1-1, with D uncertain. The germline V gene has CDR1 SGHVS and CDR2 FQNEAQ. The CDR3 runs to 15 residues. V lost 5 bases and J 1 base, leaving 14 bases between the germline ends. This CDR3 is CASSPWTFPNTEAFF. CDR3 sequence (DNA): TGTGCCAGCAGCCCATGGACTTTCCCGAACACTGAAGCTTTCTTT.

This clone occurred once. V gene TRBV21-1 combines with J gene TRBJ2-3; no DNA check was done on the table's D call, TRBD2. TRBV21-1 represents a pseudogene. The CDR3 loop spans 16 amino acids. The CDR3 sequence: CASSKSLTRRGDTQYF. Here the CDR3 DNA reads TGTGCCAGCAGCAAATCCCTGACACGGAGGGGAGATACGCAGTATTTT.

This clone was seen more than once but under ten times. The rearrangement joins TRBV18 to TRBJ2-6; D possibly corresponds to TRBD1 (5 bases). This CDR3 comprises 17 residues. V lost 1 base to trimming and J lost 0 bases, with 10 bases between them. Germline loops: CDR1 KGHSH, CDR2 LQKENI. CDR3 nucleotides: TGTGCCAGCTCACCACTGGCCCAGGGCTCTGGGGCCAACGTCCTGACTTTC. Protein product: CASSPLAQGSGANVLTF.

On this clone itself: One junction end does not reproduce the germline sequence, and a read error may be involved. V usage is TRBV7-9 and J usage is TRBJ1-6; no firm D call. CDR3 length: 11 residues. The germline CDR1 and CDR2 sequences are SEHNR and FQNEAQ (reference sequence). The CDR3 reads CSSSSESPLHF. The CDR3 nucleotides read TGTTCCAGCAGCTCGGAGTCACCCCTCCACTTT.

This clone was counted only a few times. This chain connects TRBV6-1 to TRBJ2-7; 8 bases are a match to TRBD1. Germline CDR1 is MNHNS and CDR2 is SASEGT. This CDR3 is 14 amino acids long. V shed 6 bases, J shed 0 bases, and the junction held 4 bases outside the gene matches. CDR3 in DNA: TGTGCCAGCAGCGATGGACAGGGCTCCTACGAGCAGTACTTC. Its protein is CASSDGQGSYEQYF.